A selection of T cell receptor beta chains follows, all from one sample in a study of blood T cell repertoires in COVID-19. The table came from immunoSEQ multiplex PCR; TCRdb's copy has only in-frame clones and leaves some out. The table lists some 180,000 clones, more than 70% of them singletons. The specimen sequenced was peripheral blood. These receptors all come from a man aged 50 to 59 with COVID-19, enrolled during active disease. Each CDR3 is given with its conserved first and last residue. A D gene is named only where the DNA matches it firmly. Not all rows give a size; the values are once, few, many and, for expanded clones, a class.

clone size: -
J gene: TRBJ2-1
D gene: -
V gene: TRBV2
CDR3 DNA: TGTGCCAGCACCTTATGGCTAGAAGTCGAGCAGTTCTTC
CDR3 protein: CASTLWLEVEQFF

clone size: -
J gene: TRBJ1-1
D gene: TRBD1
V gene: TRBV7-2
CDR3 DNA: TGTGCCAGCAGCTTATTAGGGGGCACGAACACTGAAGCTTTCTTT
CDR3 protein: CASSLLGGTNTEAFF

clone size: -
J gene: TRBJ2-6
D gene: TRBD1
V gene: TRBV7-3
CDR3 DNA: TGTGCCAGCAGCCGCGGACAGGGTGCCTCTGGGGCCAACGTCCTGACTTTC
CDR3 protein: CASSRGQGASGANVLTF

clone size: few
J gene: TRBJ2-7
D gene: TRBD1
V gene: TRBV5-1
CDR3 DNA: TGCGCCAGCAGCACTCCGGGACAGGGGCCCTACGAGCAGTACTTC
CDR3 protein: CASSTPGQGPYEQYF

clone size: once
J gene: TRBJ2-7
D gene: -
V gene: TRBV6-5
CDR3 DNA: TGTGCCAGCAGTTACCGGGACATTTCCTACGAGCAGTACTTC
CDR3 protein: CASSYRDISYEQYF

clone size: -
J gene: TRBJ2-5
D gene: TRBD1
V gene: TRBV15
CDR3 DNA: TGTGCCACCAGCAGAGCAACCCGGACAGGGGGCGGTGGGGAGACCCAGTACTTC
CDR3 protein: CATSRATRTGGGGETQYF

clone size: -
J gene: TRBJ2-7
D gene: -
V gene: TRBV24-1
CDR3 DNA: TGTGCCGCCGGCCGGGACTTCTCCTACGAGCAGTACTTC
CDR3 protein: CAAGRDFSYEQYF

clone size: -
J gene: TRBJ2-1
D gene: TRBD2
V gene: TRBV4-2
CDR3 DNA: TGTGCCAGCAGCCAAGAATTAACTAGCGGAAACAATGAGCAGTTCTTC
CDR3 protein: CASSQELTSGNNEQFF

clone size: -
J gene: TRBJ1-1
D gene: TRBD1
V gene: TRBV27
CDR3 DNA: TGTGCCAGCAGTTTTTGGACAGGGGGCACTGAAGCTTTCTTT
CDR3 protein: CASSFWTGGTEAFF

clone size: -
J gene: TRBJ2-4
D gene: -
V gene: TRBV6-1
CDR3 DNA: TGTGCCAGCAGTGAAGCGCTCAGGGCCACCACAGCCAAAAACATTCAGTACTTC
CDR3 protein: CASSEALRATTAKNIQYF

clone size: -
J gene: TRBJ2-7
D gene: TRBD1
V gene: TRBV5-1
CDR3 DNA: TGCGCCAGCAGCTTGGTGGCAGGGGGAAACCTACGAGCCTACGAGCAGTACTTC
CDR3 protein: CASSLVAGGNLRAYEQYF

clone size: -
J gene: TRBJ2-3
D gene: TRBD2
V gene: TRBV3-1/TRBV3-2
CDR3 DNA: TGTGCCAGCAGCCGGACTAGCGGGGGGACAACAGGGGTGACAGATACGCAGTATTTT
CDR3 protein: CASSRTSGGTTGVTDTQYF

clone size: -
J gene: TRBJ2-3
D gene: TRBD1
V gene: TRBV7-2
CDR3 DNA: TGTGCCAGCAGCTTAGGGCCCAGGGGGTACACAGATACGCAGTATTTT
CDR3 protein: CASSLGPRGYTDTQYF

clone size: few
J gene: TRBJ2-3
D gene: -
V gene: TRBV4-3
CDR3 DNA: TGCGCCAGCAGCCAAGGGGGGCCAGGGACGATAGATACGCAGTATTTT
CDR3 protein: CASSQGGPGTIDTQYF

clone size: few
J gene: TRBJ1-3
D gene: -
V gene: TRBV24-1
CDR3 DNA: TGTGCCACCAGTGATTCCAGGGGTGGAAACACCATATATTTT
CDR3 protein: CATSDSRGGNTIYF

clone size: -
J gene: TRBJ1-6
D gene: -
V gene: TRBV11-2
CDR3 DNA: TGTGCCAGCAGCTTAGATGCAGGTGGAAATTCACCCCTCCACTTT
CDR3 protein: CASSLDAGGNSPLHF

clone size: -
J gene: TRBJ2-3
D gene: -
V gene: TRBV4-2
CDR3 DNA: TGTGCCAGCAGCCAAGAGGCGGATAGAAGAAGCACAGATACGCAGTATTTT
CDR3 protein: CASSQEADRRSTDTQYF

clone size: -
J gene: TRBJ2-5
D gene: -
V gene: TRBV20-1
CDR3 DNA: TGCAGTGCTAGTTCGGGACTGGAGACCCAGTACTTC
CDR3 protein: CSASSGLETQYF

clone size: -
J gene: TRBJ2-7
D gene: -
V gene: TRBV11-2
CDR3 DNA: TGTGCCAGCAGCTTCCCCCGCACGGGGTTGAGTGGCTACGAGCAGTACTTC
CDR3 protein: CASSFPRTGLSGYEQYF

clone size: -
J gene: TRBJ1-5
D gene: -
V gene: TRBV5-1
CDR3 DNA: TGCGCCAGCAGCCCAGGGGTACCCGGGACCCATGATCAGCCCCAGCATTTT
CDR3 protein: CASSPGVPGTHDQPQHF

clone size: -
J gene: TRBJ2-3
D gene: TRBD2
V gene: TRBV7-6
CDR3 DNA: TGTGCCAGCAGCCCTACTAGCGGGCCTAGCACAGATACGCAGTATTTT
CDR3 protein: CASSPTSGPSTDTQYF

clone size: -
J gene: TRBJ2-5
D gene: TRBD1
V gene: TRBV7-7
CDR3 DNA: TGTGCTAGCAGCCGGGACAGGGGAGTAGAGACCCAGTACTTC
CDR3 protein: CASSRDRGVETQYF

clone size: -
J gene: TRBJ2-5
D gene: TRBD1
V gene: TRBV5-4
CDR3 DNA: TGTGCCAGCAGCCTAGGACAGGGGGCCGAGACCCAGTACTTC
CDR3 protein: CASSLGQGAETQYF

clone size: -
J gene: TRBJ2-3
D gene: -
V gene: TRBV7-9
CDR3 DNA: TGTGCCAGCAGCTCTATGAGGCAGTCCGCTAGCACAGATACGCAGTATTTT
CDR3 protein: CASSSMRQSASTDTQYF

clone size: few
J gene: TRBJ2-7
D gene: TRBD2
V gene: TRBV18
CDR3 DNA: TGTGCCAGCTCACCACTTAGCGGGAGGGCCGGGTCCTACGAGCAGTACTTC
CDR3 protein: CASSPLSGRAGSYEQYF

clone size: -
J gene: TRBJ2-2
D gene: -
V gene: TRBV19
CDR3 DNA: TGTGCCAGTAGTCCCTTCGCGAACACCGGGGAGCTGTTTTTT
CDR3 protein: CASSPFANTGELFF

clone size: -
J gene: TRBJ2-1
D gene: -
V gene: TRBV24-1
CDR3 DNA: TGTGCCACCAGTGACAACAGGGGGGGTGGGTACAATGAGCAGTTCTTC
CDR3 protein: CATSDNRGGGYNEQFF

clone size: -
J gene: TRBJ1-1
D gene: -
V gene: TRBV14
CDR3 DNA: TGTGCCAGCAGCCAAGATCTATGGACAGCCACTGAAGCTTTCTTT
CDR3 protein: CASSQDLWTATEAFF

clone size: -
J gene: TRBJ2-1
D gene: TRBD2
V gene: TRBV3-1/TRBV3-2
CDR3 DNA: TGTGCCAGCAGCCAAGGGTCTAGCGGAACTAGCTCCTACAATGAGCAGTTCTTC
CDR3 protein: CASSQGSSGTSSYNEQFF

clone size: -
J gene: TRBJ2-2
D gene: -
V gene: TRBV6-5
CDR3 DNA: TGTGCCAGCAGACAGGGGGAGGGCGGGGAGCTGTTTTTT
CDR3 protein: CASRQGEGGELFF

clone size: -
J gene: TRBJ1-3
D gene: TRBD1
V gene: TRBV10-3
CDR3 DNA: TGTGCCATCAGTGCCGGCCCGGGACAGGGTTTCCCCCTCTCTGGAAACACCATATATTTT
CDR3 protein: CAISAGPGQGFPLSGNTIYF

clone size: -
J gene: TRBJ2-7
D gene: TRBD2
V gene: TRBV25-1
CDR3 DNA: TGTGCCAGCAGTGGACTAGCGGGAGGGCACGGGCAGTACTTC
CDR3 protein: CASSGLAGGHGQYF

clone size: -
J gene: TRBJ2-2
D gene: -
V gene: TRBV6-6
CDR3 DNA: TGTGCCAGCAGTTACGGTTTGGCGGGGAACACCGGGGAGCTGTTTTTT
CDR3 protein: CASSYGLAGNTGELFF

clone size: -
J gene: TRBJ2-2
D gene: TRBD2
V gene: TRBV7-2
CDR3 DNA: TGTGCCAGCAGCCCGGGACTAGCTTCAGCCGGGGAGCTGTTTTTT
CDR3 protein: CASSPGLASAGELFF

clone size: -
J gene: TRBJ2-1
D gene: -
V gene: TRBV7-9
CDR3 DNA: TGTGCCAGCAGCAGCCCACGGGGTAGGCAGTTCTTC
CDR3 protein: CASSSPRGRQFF

clone size: -
J gene: TRBJ2-1
D gene: -
V gene: TRBV6-5
CDR3 DNA: TGTGCCAGCAGCCAGGGGTCCTACAATGAGCAGTTCTTC
CDR3 protein: CASSQGSYNEQFF

clone size: -
J gene: TRBJ1-2
D gene: TRBD1
V gene: TRBV5-1
CDR3 DNA: TGCGCCAGCAGCTTGACGACAGGGGGCGGTGGCTACACCTTC
CDR3 protein: CASSLTTGGGGYTF

clone size: -
J gene: TRBJ2-3
D gene: TRBD2
V gene: TRBV7-8
CDR3 DNA: TGTGCCAGCAGCACCCGACTAGCCGGGACAGATACGCAGTATTTT
CDR3 protein: CASSTRLAGTDTQYF

clone size: -
J gene: TRBJ1-5
D gene: -
V gene: TRBV6-5
CDR3 DNA: TGTGCCAGCAGGCCCTATAGCAATCAGCCCCAGCATTTT
CDR3 protein: CASRPYSNQPQHF